What follows are 18 T cell receptor beta chains derived from one specimen sequenced in a study of T cell clonality in common variable immunodeficiency. Using immunoSEQ multiplex PCR, the repertoire was profiled, and TCRdb retains in-frame clones only, with some absent. This sample shows tens of thousands of clones and no singletons; roughly 2.9% rests with the ten largest. The sequenced sample consisted of peripheral blood mononuclear cells. Source of these receptors: a person between 18 and 75 years old in good health.

This clone was counted at least ten times. With the read ending 3 residues before the CDR3 end, the germline J gene is used to fill in that end. The gene calls are TRBV29-1 and TRBJ1-2; D uncertain. CDR3 length equals 14 residues. V shed 1 base and J shed 0 bases, with 9 bases lying between them. In germline, CDR1 is SQVTM, CDR2 ANQGSEA. CDR3 sequence: CSVEATATNYGYTF. The sequenced CDR3 bases are TGCAGCGTTGAAGCTACTGCAACTAACTATGGC.

In its sample, this clone was seen many times. The observed sequence ends 3 residues before the CDR3 terminus, with the missing tail filled in from the germline J gene. The rearrangement links TRBV18 to TRBJ1-5; TRBD1 matches 8 bases. CDR3 size: 16 residues. Germline V gene data show CDR1 as KGHSH and CDR2 as LQKENI. V dropped 2 bases and J dropped 4; count of bases not matched to a gene: 7. The DNA read from the CDR3 is TGTGCCAGCTCACCAGAACAGGGGGGGAAGAATCAGCCC. Encoded protein: CASSPEQGGKNQP. The CDR3 in its entirety is CASSPEQGGKNQPQHF.

This clone was counted ten times or more. CDR3 in amino acids: CASSLRRGSYNEQFF. The sequenced CDR3 bases are TGCGCCAGCAGCTTGCGCAGGGGTTCCTACAATGAG. The chain carries TRBV5-1 and TRBJ2-1, with D possibly TRBD1 on 6 matching bases. The CDR3 end is not reached by the read, which stops 3 residues before it; the germline J gene fills it in. The CDR3 is 15 amino acids. With 1 base removed from V and 1 base from J, the gap between germline ends came to 9 bases. CDR1 and CDR2 from the germline V gene are SGHRS and YFSETQ.

This clone was counted at least ten times. The read finishes 3 residues shy of the CDR3 end, and the germline J gene is used to complete it. V usage is TRBV7-6 and J usage is TRBJ2-7; 12 positions agree with TRBD2. The germline CDR1 and CDR2 sequences are SGHVS and FNYEAQ. The CDR3 contains 16 residues. The ends lost 1 base at V and 4 bases at J; junction bases unmatched: 5. The covered CDR3 bases are TGTGCCAGCAGCTTAGGGAAGGGGACTAGCGGGTACGAG. Protein sequence: CASSLGKGTSGYE. The entire CDR3 protein is CASSLGKGTSGYEQYF.

This clone was detected only a few times. The CDR3 is cut off 3 residues early in the read; its end comes from the germline J gene. Within the sample, other DNA sequences also encode this same CDR3. The gene calls are TRBV2 and TRBJ2-1, with a weak D call TRBD1 (5 bases). Deletions cut 5 bases from V and 6 bases from J, with 26 bases between. Per the germline V gene, CDR1 is SNHLY and CDR2 is FYNNEI. This CDR3 contains 18 residues. This chain's CDR3 is CASSPVYLTGFATNEQFF. CDR3 DNA (partial): TGTGCCAGCAGTCCTGTCTATCTAACAGGATTCGCTACCAATGAG.

This clone was recorded many times. The CDR3 DNA, read in part, is TGTGCCAGCAGTTTGACCGGGGTCCAAGAGACC. Protein sequence: CASSLTGVQET. The whole CDR3 sequence reads CASSLTGVQETQYF. V and J are TRBV12-3 or TRBV12-4 and TRBJ2-5; a weak D match, TRBD2 (5 bases). The CDR3 end is not reached by the read, which stops 3 residues before it; the germline J gene fills it in. The V end was cut by 3 bases, the J end by 1 base, with 9 bases between. This CDR3 has 14 residues.

This clone came up many times. Coverage ceases 3 residues before the CDR3 finishes, and the germline J gene fills in the end. V is TRBV12-5 and J is TRBJ2-3; D not resolved. Germline loops: CDR1 LGHNT, CDR2 FRNRAP. The length of the CDR3 is 11 residues. V lost 7 bases and J lost 7, with 9 bases in between. The CDR3: CASAQANTQYF. The covered CDR3 bases are TGTGCTAGTGCTCAAGCTAATACG.

This clone came up many times. The read ends 3 residues early relative to the CDR3; the germline J gene fills the gap. The chain carries TRBV10-1 and TRBJ2-2; D ambiguous. The CDR3 has 14 amino acids. CDR1 WNHNN and CDR2 SYGVQD come from the germline V gene (reference sequence). V was pared by 3 bases and J by 1 base, with 6 bases between. The CDR3 bases that were read are TGCGCCAGCAGTGAAAGACAGAACACCGGGGAG. Protein product: CASSERQNTGE. The entire CDR3 sequence reads CASSERQNTGELFF.

Details on this clone: Read sequence stops 3 residues before the CDR3 end, and the germline J gene provides the missing end. The chain carries TRBV19 and TRBJ2-4; tentatively, D is TRBD1 (5 bases). Germline assignment: CDR1 LNHDA and CDR2 SQIVND (reference sequence). This CDR3 has 16 residues. The CDR3 is CASSKTGGSANYGQYF. The CDR3 bases that were read are TGTGCCAGTAGTAAAACAGGTGGAAGCGCTAACTATGGT.

This clone was seen repeatedly, ten times or more. The read falls 3 residues short of the CDR3 end, and the missing part is taken from the germline J gene. V usage is TRBV6-2 or TRBV6-3 and J usage is TRBJ1-4, with a tentative D call TRBD1 (6 bases). Germline V lookup: CDR1 MNHEY, CDR2 SVGEGT. The CDR3 is 13 residues long. The germline V and J ends were trimmed by 7 bases and 7 bases, with 13 bases remaining between them. CDR3 bases read: TGTGCCAGCAAAGGGGGAGAGATTGAAAAA. Translating gives CASKGGEIEK. The CDR3 in full is CASKGGEIEKLFF.

This clone was picked up many times. With the read ending 3 residues before the CDR3 end, the germline J gene is used to fill in that end. V gene TRBV7-8 combines with J gene TRBJ2-7, with D uncertain. CDR3 size: 14 residues. Germline V lookup: CDR1 SGHVS, CDR2 FQNEAQ. The V end was cut by 0 bases, the J end by 1 base, with 7 bases between. CDR3 residues: CASSLAGLSYEQYF. The covered CDR3 bases are TGTGCCAGCAGCTTAGCAGGGCTATCCTACGAG.

This clone turned up a few times. The read gets to within 3 residues of the CDR3 end, and the germline J gene fills in the rest. The genes are TRBV2 and TRBJ2-3, with D maybe TRBD1 (5 bases). V gave up 8 bases and J gave up 1 base, with 13 bases separating them. Germline values: CDR1 SNHLY, CDR2 FYNNEI. This CDR3 comprises 14 residues. Partial CDR3 DNA: TGTGCCAGCCGGAGCAGGGAACGCACAGATACG. Protein sequence: CASRSRERTDT. The whole CDR3 protein reads CASRSRERTDTQYF. Full variable domain (missing parts from reference TRBV2 and TRBJ2-3): EPEVTQTPSHQVTQMGQEVILRCVPISNHLYFYWYRQILGQKVEFLVSFYNNEISEKSEIFDDQFSVERPDGSNFTLKIRSTKLEDSAMYFCASRSRERTDTQYFGPGTRLTVL.

Many counts were recorded for this clone. The sequenced fragment ends 3 residues before the CDR3 boundary, so the rest is inferred from the germline J gene. J is TRBJ2-3 and V is TRBV5-1; D is ambiguous. V lost 2 bases to trimming and J lost 2 bases, with 6 bases between them. The germline gives CDR1 SGHRS, CDR2 YFSETQ. There are 13 residues in the CDR3. Incomplete CDR3 DNA: TGCGCCAGCAGCTTTGACTTCACAGATACG. Translated: CASSFDFTDT. The complete CDR3 reads CASSFDFTDTQYF.

This clone showed up many times. The read terminates 3 residues before the CDR3 end, so the remaining end is supplied by the germline J gene. The rearrangement links TRBV7-3 to TRBJ2-3; 9 bases are shared with TRBD2. This CDR3 spans 14 amino acids. The V and J ends lost 4 bases and 2 bases, in that order; junction bases with no gene match: 1. The germline CDR1 and CDR2 sequences are SGHTA and FQGTGA. The covered CDR3 bases are TGTGCCAGCAGCTCGGGACTAGCCACAGATACG. Amino acids: CASSSGLATDT. The full-length CDR3 reads as CASSSGLATDTQYF.

This clone was detected many times. The CDR3 sequence: CASSPSGRVETQYF. CDR3 DNA, as far as it was read: TGTGCCAGCAGCCCTAGCGGGAGGGTTGAGACG. The chain recombines TRBV5-4 with TRBJ2-3; 12 nucleotides align to TRBD2. The read ends 3 residues before the CDR3 terminus; that terminus is restored from the germline J gene. Germline CDR1 SGHNT, CDR2 YYREEE (reference sequence). This CDR3 region has 14 residues. The whole variable domain, remainder taken from reference TRBV5-4 and TRBJ2-3, is ETGVTQSPTHLIKTRGQQVTLRCSSQSGHNTVSWYQQALGQGPQFIFQYYREEENGRGNFPPRFSGLQFPNYSSELNVNALELDDSALYLCASSPSGRVETQYFGPGTRLTVL.

Ten or more counts support this clone. Read sequence stops 3 residues before the CDR3 end, and the germline J gene provides the missing end. The J gene is TRBJ1-2, the V gene TRBV19; possibly TRBD1 for D (5 bases). Germline CDR1 LNHDA, CDR2 SQIVND (reference sequence). V lost 7 bases and J lost 4, with 10 bases in between. CDR3 size: 12 residues. This CDR3 is CASIDRGYGYTF. CDR3 DNA (partial): TGTGCCAGTATAGACAGAGGCTATGGC.

This clone was seen many times. CDR3 DNA (partial): TGTGCCAGTACCTCACCCTCTGGACACACATCCATACTCTCTGGAAACACC. Amino acids: CASTSPSGHTSILSGNT. The entire CDR3 is CASTSPSGHTSILSGNTIYF. The chain couples TRBV19 to TRBJ1-3; a weak D match, TRBD1 (5 bases). Read data end 3 residues before the CDR3 end; the end is taken from the germline J gene. The V and J ends lost 7 bases and 0 bases respectively, with 28 bases between them. The CDR3 consists of 20 residues. Per the germline V gene, CDR1 is LNHDA and CDR2 is SQIVND (reference sequence).

In the case of this clone: The sequenced fragment ends 3 residues before the CDR3 boundary, so the rest is inferred from the germline J gene. The chain carries TRBV5-5 and TRBJ2-7, with D unresolved. Germline V gene data show CDR1 as SGHKS and CDR2 as YYEKEE (reference sequence). The CDR3 loop spans 13 amino acids. V gave up 4 bases and J gave up 2 bases, with 10 bases separating them. CDR3 region: CASSPDWTYEQYF. The CDR3 bases that were read are TGTGCCAGCAGCCCAGACTGGACCTACGAG.